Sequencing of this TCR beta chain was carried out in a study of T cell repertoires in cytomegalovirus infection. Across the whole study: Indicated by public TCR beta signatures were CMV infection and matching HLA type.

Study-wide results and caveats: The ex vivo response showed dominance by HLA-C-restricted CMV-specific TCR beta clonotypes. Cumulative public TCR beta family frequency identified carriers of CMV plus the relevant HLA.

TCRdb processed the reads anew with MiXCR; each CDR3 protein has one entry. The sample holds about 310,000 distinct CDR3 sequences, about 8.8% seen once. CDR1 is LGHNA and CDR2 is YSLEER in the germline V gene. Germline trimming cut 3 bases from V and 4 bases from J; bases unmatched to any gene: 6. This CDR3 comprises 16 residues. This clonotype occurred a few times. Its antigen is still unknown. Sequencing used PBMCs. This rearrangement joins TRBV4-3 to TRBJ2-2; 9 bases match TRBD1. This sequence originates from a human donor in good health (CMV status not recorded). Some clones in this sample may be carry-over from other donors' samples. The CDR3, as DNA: TGCGCCAGCAGCCAGAGGACAGGGGTGTTCACCGGGGAGCTGTTTTTT. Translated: CASSQRTGVFTGELFF.